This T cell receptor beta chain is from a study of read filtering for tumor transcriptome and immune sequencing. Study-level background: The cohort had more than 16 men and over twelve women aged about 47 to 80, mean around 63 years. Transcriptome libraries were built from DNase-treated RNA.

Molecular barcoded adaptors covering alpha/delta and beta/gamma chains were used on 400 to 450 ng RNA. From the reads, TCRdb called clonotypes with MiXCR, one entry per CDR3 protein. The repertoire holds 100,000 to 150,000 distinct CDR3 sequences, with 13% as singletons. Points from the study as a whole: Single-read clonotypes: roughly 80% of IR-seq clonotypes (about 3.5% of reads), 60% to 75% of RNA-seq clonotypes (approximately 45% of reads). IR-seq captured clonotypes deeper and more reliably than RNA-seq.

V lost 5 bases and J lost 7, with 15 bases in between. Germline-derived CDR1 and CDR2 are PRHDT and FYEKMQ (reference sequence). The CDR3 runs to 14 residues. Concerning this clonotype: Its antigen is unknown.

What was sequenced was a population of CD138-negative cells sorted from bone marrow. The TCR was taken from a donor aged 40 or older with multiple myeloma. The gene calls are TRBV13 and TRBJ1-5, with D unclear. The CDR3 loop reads CASSLGRSPQPQHF. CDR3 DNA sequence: TGTGCCAGCAGCCTGGGCAGGTCCCCCCAGCCCCAGCATTTT.